These T cell receptor beta chains were read from a single sample in a study of response to subunit inactivated influenza vaccine. TCRdb itself ran the RT-PCR reads through MiXCR, one entry per CDR3 protein. This sample has hundreds of thousands of distinct CDR3 sequences, with around 10% found just once. This sample was shared with a second study, whose subject was T cells expressing NK-cell markers.

The sample here was PBMCs from blood, taken on the day of vaccination. Receptors originate from a man over 45 who received an inactivated influenza vaccine. Each CDR3 is given with its conserved first and last residue. D genes are given only for firm matches. Some rows have no size entry. The others give once, few or many, or a class for an expanded clone.

v_call: TRBV28; d_call: TRBD1; clone_size: -; j_call: TRBJ2-3; cdr3_nt: TGTGCCAGCAACCGGGACAGGGGGAGGACAGATACGCAGTATTTT; cdr3_aa: CASNRDRGRTDTQYF
v_call: TRBV29-1; d_call: -; clone_size: many; j_call: TRBJ1-1; cdr3_nt: TGCAGCGTTCGACCCTGGGGCGGCACTGAAGCTTTCTTT; cdr3_aa: CSVRPWGGTEAFF
v_call: TRBV3-1; d_call: -; clone_size: -; j_call: TRBJ2-2; cdr3_nt: TGTGCCAGCAGCTCGCGAGGGGGAGCGAACACCGGGGAGCTGTTTTTT; cdr3_aa: CASSSRGGANTGELFF
v_call: TRBV12-3/TRBV12-4; d_call: TRBD1; clone_size: few; j_call: TRBJ2-7; cdr3_nt: TGTGCCAGCAGTACAGGGGTCTACGAGCAGTACTTC; cdr3_aa: CASSTGVYEQYF
v_call: TRBV23-1; d_call: -; clone_size: -; j_call: TRBJ1-2; cdr3_nt: TGCGCCAGCAGCAGTACAGCGATCTATGGCTACACCTTC; cdr3_aa: CASSSTAIYGYTF
v_call: TRBV5-1; d_call: TRBD1; clone_size: -; j_call: TRBJ2-6; cdr3_nt: TGCGCCAGCAGTTCGGGACAGGTAGCTGGGGCCAACGTCCTGACTTTC; cdr3_aa: CASSSGQVAGANVLTF
v_call: TRBV5-1; d_call: TRBD1; clone_size: many; j_call: TRBJ1-1; cdr3_nt: TGCGCCAGCAGCTTGGGTACGACAGGGCGAAGCACTGAAGCTTTCTTT; cdr3_aa: CASSLGTTGRSTEAFF
v_call: TRBV3-1; d_call: TRBD2; clone_size: -; j_call: TRBJ2-1; cdr3_nt: TGTGCCAGCAGCCAAGATTGGGAGGGTGAGCAGTTCTTC; cdr3_aa: CASSQDWEGEQFF
v_call: TRBV6-1; d_call: TRBD2; clone_size: -; j_call: TRBJ2-1; cdr3_nt: TGTGCCAGCAGCCTTAACGGGAGGTCCTACAATGAGCAGTTCTTC; cdr3_aa: CASSLNGRSYNEQFF
v_call: TRBV10-3; d_call: -; clone_size: few; j_call: TRBJ2-3; cdr3_nt: TGTGCCATCAGGGGGGGACAGAGCACAGATACGCAGTATTTT; cdr3_aa: CAIRGGQSTDTQYF
v_call: TRBV20-1; d_call: TRBD1; clone_size: few; j_call: TRBJ2-7; cdr3_nt: TGCAGTGCTCCCCGCCCGGGACAGGGTTTCTCCTACGAGCAGTACTTC; cdr3_aa: CSAPRPGQGFSYEQYF
v_call: TRBV29-1; d_call: -; clone_size: -; j_call: TRBJ2-3; cdr3_nt: TGCAGCCTTCCCCATGATAGTTTGGCAGATACGCAGTATTTT; cdr3_aa: CSLPHDSLADTQYF
v_call: TRBV3-1; d_call: -; clone_size: few; j_call: TRBJ2-1; cdr3_nt: TGTGCCAGCAGCCTTACTAGAGGGTCCTACAATGAGCAGTTCTTC; cdr3_aa: CASSLTRGSYNEQFF